Here is one TCR beta chain with its context. The CDR3 sequence is 15 residues long. CDR1 is MNHEY, CDR2 SVGAGI, per germline. V lost 0 bases to trimming and J lost 0 bases, with 6 bases between them. The entry originates in a study of T cells in localized non-small cell lung cancer. Only in-frame clones appear in the TCRdb table, and some are missing; sequencing was by immunoSEQ multiplex PCR. The sample includes roughly 36,000 clones, about 76% of them seen just once. The sample in question was PBMCs, obtained before any cancer treatment. This TCR came from a woman between 35 and 75 years old with stage II squamous cell lung carcinoma. The chain has TRBV6-5 and TRBJ1-5, with D uncertain. The CDR3 bases are TGTGCCAGCAGTTACTCTCCTCATAGCAATCAGCCCCAGCATTTT. Amino acids: CASSYSPHSNQPQHF.